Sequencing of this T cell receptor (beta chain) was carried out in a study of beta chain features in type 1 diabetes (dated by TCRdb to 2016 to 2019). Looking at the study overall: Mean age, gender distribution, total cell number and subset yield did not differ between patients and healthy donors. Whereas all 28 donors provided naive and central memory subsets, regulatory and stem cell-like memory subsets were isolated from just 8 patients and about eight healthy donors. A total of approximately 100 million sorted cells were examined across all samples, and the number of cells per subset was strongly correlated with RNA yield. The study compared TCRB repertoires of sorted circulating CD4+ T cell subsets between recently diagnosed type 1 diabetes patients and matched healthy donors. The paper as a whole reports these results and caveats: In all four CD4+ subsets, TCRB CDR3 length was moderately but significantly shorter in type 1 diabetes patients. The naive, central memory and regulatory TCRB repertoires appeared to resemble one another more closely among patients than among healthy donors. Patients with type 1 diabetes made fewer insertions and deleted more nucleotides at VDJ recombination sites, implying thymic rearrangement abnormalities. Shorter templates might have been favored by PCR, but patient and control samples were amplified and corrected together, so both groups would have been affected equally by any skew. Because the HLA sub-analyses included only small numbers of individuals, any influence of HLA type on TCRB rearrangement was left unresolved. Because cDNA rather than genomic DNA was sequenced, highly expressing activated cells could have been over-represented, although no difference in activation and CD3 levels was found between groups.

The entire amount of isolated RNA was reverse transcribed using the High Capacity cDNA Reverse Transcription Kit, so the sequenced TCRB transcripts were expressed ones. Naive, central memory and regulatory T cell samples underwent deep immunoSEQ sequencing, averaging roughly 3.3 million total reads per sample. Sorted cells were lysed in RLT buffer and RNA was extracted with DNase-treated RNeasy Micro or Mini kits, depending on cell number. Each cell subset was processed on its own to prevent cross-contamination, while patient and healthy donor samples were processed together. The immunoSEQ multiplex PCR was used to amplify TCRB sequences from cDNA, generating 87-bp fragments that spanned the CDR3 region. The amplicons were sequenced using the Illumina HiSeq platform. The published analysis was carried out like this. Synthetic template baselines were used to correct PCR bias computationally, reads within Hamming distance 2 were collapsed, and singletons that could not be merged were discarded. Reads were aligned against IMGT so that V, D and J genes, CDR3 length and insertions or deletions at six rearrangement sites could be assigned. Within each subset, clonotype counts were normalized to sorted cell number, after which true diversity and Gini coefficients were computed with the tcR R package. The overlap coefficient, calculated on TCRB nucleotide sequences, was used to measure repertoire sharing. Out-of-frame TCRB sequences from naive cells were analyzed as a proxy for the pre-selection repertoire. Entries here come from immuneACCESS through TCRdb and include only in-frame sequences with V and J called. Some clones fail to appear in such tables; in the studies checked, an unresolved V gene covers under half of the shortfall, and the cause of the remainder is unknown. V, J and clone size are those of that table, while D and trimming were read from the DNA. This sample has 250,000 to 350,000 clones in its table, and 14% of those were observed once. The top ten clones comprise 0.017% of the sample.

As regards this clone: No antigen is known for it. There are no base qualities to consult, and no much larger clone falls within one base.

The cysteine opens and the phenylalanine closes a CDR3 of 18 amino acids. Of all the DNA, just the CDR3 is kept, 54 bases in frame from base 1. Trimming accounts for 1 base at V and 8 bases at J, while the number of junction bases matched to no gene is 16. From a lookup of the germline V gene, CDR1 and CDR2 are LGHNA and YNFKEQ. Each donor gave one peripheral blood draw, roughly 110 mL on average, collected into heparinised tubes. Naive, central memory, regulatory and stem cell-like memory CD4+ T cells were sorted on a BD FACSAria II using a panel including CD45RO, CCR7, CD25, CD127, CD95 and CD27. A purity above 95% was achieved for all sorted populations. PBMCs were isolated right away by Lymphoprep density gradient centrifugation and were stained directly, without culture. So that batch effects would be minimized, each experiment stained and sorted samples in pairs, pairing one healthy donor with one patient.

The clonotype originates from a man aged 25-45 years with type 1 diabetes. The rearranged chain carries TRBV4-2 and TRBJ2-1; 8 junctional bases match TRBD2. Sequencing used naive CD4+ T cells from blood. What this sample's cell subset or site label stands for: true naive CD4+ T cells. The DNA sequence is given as TGTGCCAGCAGCCAAGGAAAAGCGGGGAGCGGGAGAAACCATGAGCAGTTCTTC. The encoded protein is CASSQGKAGSGRNHEQFF.